One sample yielded the 10 T cell receptor beta chains listed below, sequenced in a study of CD8+ T cells in alopecia areata. Sample treatment: oral pan-JAK inhibitor, 5-10 mg twice daily. Investigators isolated RNA and reverse transcribed it into cDNA to act as the sequencing template. The protocol was immunoSEQ multiplex PCR, while the TCRdb copy is restricted to in-frame clones and leaves out a portion. Altogether 190,000 or so clones are present, 58% being singletons, with the ten largest covering roughly an eighth. The sample here was CD8+ T cells sorted from blood, taken at week 24, from a patient treated with tofacitinib. The source of these receptors is a human donor with alopecia areata.

This chain connects TRBV30 to TRBJ1-2; D uncertain. The CDR3 sequence is 13 residues long. In germline, CDR1 is GTSNPN, CDR2 SVGIG (reference sequence). Trimming pared 0 bases from V and 6 bases from J, leaving 11 bases between. CDR3 in DNA: TGTGCCTGGAGTGTAGGGCAGGCAAATGGCTACACCTTC. Its protein is CAWSVGQANGYTF.

The CDR3 protein is CASSDVGTSSPSTDTQYF. CDR3 sequence (DNA): TGTGCCAGCAGTGATGTCGGGACTAGCTCGCCTAGCACAGATACGCAGTATTTT. The chain joins TRBV25-1 to TRBJ2-3, with 9 positions matching TRBD2. CDR1 is MGHDK and CDR2 is SYGVNS in the germline V gene. The CDR3 is made up of 18 amino acids. V lost 3 bases to trimming and J lost 0 bases; unmatched junction nucleotides: 10.

The V and J genes are TRBV27 and TRBJ2-6; TRBD1 agrees at 7 bases. The CDR3 length is 20 residues. From germline, CDR1 is MNHEY and CDR2 SMNVEV (reference sequence). With V trimmed by 1 base and J by 0 bases, 12 bases remained unmatched. Here the CDR3 reads CASSLFMGDSGSSGANVLTF. CDR3 nucleotide sequence: TGTGCCAGCAGTTTATTTATGGGGGACAGTGGCAGCTCTGGGGCCAACGTCCTGACTTTC.

V is TRBV27 and J is TRBJ2-3, with 10 bases aligning to TRBD1. Germline V gives CDR1 MNHEY, CDR2 SMNVEV (reference sequence). V lost 2 bases, J lost 1 base, and 6 bases stayed unmatched. CDR3 size: 17 residues. CDR3 loop: CASSLIRTGGRTDTQYF. DNA for the CDR3: TGTGCCAGCAGTTTAATCAGGACAGGGGGTCGCACAGATACGCAGTATTTT.

The gene calls are TRBV27 and TRBJ2-1; 7 nucleotides line up with TRBD1. J lost 5 bases, V lost 2 bases, and 3 bases had no gene match. Looked up from germline, CDR1 is MNHEY and CDR2 is SMNVEV (reference sequence). CDR3 length equals 14 residues. The DNA of the CDR3 is TGTGCCAGCAGTTTACGGGACAGTAACAATGAGCAGTTCTTC. Translating it yields CASSLRDSNNEQFF.

V usage is TRBV9 and J usage is TRBJ2-5, with 8 bases fitting TRBD2. V shed 6 bases and J 0 bases; nucleotides not matched to a gene: 1. Per germline, CDR1 SGDLS and CDR2 YYNGEE. This CDR3 region has 13 residues. CDR3 sequence: CASTGLDQETQYF. In DNA form, the CDR3 reads TGTGCCAGCACGGGACTAGACCAAGAGACCCAGTACTTC.

This rearrangement joins TRBV30 to TRBJ1-2, with TRBD1 identical over 9 bases. Germline V lookup: CDR1 GTSNPN, CDR2 SVGIG (reference sequence). With 5 bases clipped from V and 7 bases from J, the junction kept 11 bases outside the gene matches. This CDR3 is built from 14 residues. The CDR3 sequence: CAWDRGRGAIGYTF. Here the CDR3 DNA reads TGTGCCTGGGACAGGGGGAGAGGGGCTATTGGCTACACCTTC.

V usage is TRBV19 and J usage is TRBJ2-2; D remains unclear. The CDR3 has 14 amino acids. CDR1 LNHDA and CDR2 SQIVND come from the germline V gene (reference sequence). Trimming cost V 4 bases and J 2 bases, with 8 bases left between them. Written as DNA, the CDR3 is TGTGCCAGTAGTAGAAGCCGAAACACCGGGGAGCTGTTTTTT. Translation: CASSRSRNTGELFF.

The CDR3 loop reads CASKGTSRTSLQEQYF. Here the CDR3 DNA reads TGTGCCAGCAAGGGGACTAGCAGAACCTCTCTTCAAGAGCAGTACTTC. The chain is built from TRBV2 and TRBJ2-7; 9 nucleotides match TRBD2. The CDR3 consists of 16 residues. Germline V CDR1 and CDR2: SNHLY, FYNNEI. The V gene end was trimmed by 7 bases and the J gene end by 7 bases; junction bases not matched to a gene: 17.

V is TRBV20-1 and J is TRBJ1-2; no definite D call. CDR1 DFQATT and CDR2 SNEGSKA come from the germline V gene (reference sequence). The CDR3 extends over 9 amino acids. V gave up 7 bases and J gave up 3 bases, with 3 bases separating them. The CDR3 protein is CSVDYGYTF. The CDR3 DNA is TGCAGTGTCGACTATGGCTACACCTTC.